The 15 T cell receptor beta chains reported below all come from one sample, sequenced in a study of control samples from healthy donors and cancer patients. Generated by immunoSEQ multiplex PCR, the TCRdb table keeps only in-frame clones and is missing some. The data hold 170,000 or so clones, with roughly 90% observed a single time. Sequencing was carried out using blood. These receptors came from a woman aged 50 to 65 in good health.

V and J are TRBV30 and TRBJ1-4; no clear D. This CDR3 has 14 amino acids. Trimming stripped 0 bases from V and 8 bases from J, with 13 bases between. The germline V gene encodes CDR1 GTSNPN and CDR2 SVGIG (reference sequence). The chain's CDR3 is CAWSVGLSGEKLFF. In nucleotides, the CDR3 is TGTGCCTGGAGTGTAGGGCTGAGCGGGGAAAAACTGTTTTTT.

This clone was detected once. This chain links TRBV19 with TRBJ1-5; no reliable D call. The germline CDR1 and CDR2 sequences are LNHDA and SQIVND (reference sequence). The CDR3 is made up of 12 amino acids. With 3 bases removed from V and 6 bases from J, the gap between germline ends came to 6 bases. Here the CDR3 reads CASSMGSQPQHF. CDR3 in DNA: TGTGCCAGTAGTATGGGCAGTCAGCCCCAGCATTTT.

The table lists this clone with a count of one. This chain links TRBV9 with TRBJ1-4; D unclear. V was pared by 9 bases and J by 8 bases, with 17 bases between. The CDR3 is 13 amino acids. Germline V CDR1 and CDR2: SGDLS, YYNGEE. For the CDR3, the DNA is TGTGCCACGACCCAAGGGCGGGGAGAAAAACTGTTTTTT. Its protein is CATTQGRGEKLFF.

The chain is built from TRBV3-1 (or the pseudogene TRBV3-2) and TRBJ2-7; no clear D gene. The CDR3 is 13 residues long. V was cut by 2 bases and J by 5 bases, with 10 bases left in between. Germline V gene sequence: CDR1 LGHDT, CDR2 YNNKEL (reference sequence). The CDR3 spells CASSQIPRNEQYF. The CDR3 DNA is TGTGCCAGCAGCCAAATTCCCAGGAACGAGCAGTACTTC.

This sequence joins TRBV27 and TRBJ2-7; maybe TRBD2 (6 bases). Trimming took off 3 bases at V and 1 base at J, with 13 bases between the two ends. Germline CDR1 is MNHEY and CDR2 is SMNVEV (reference sequence). The CDR3 is made up of 15 amino acids. In nucleotides, the CDR3 is TGTGCCAGCAGTTTCGGGGGAGGCGGTTCCTACGAGCAGTACTTC. This codes for CASSFGGGGSYEQYF.

This clone was observed a single time. This sequence joins TRBV7-3 and TRBJ1-3; D is unclear. This CDR3 spans 13 amino acids. Trimming cost V 8 bases and J 2 bases, with 10 bases left between them. Germline CDR1 and CDR2: SGHTA and FQGTGA. CDR3 protein: CASGSSAGNTIYF. CDR3 bases: TGTGCCAGCGGTTCCTCGGCTGGAAACACCATATATTTT. Using reference TRBV7-3 and TRBJ1-3 for the parts outside the CDR3, the full variable domain is GAGVSQTPSNKVTEKGKYVELRCDPISGHTALYWYRQSLGQGPEFLIYFQGTGAADDSGLPNDRFFAVRPEGSVSTLKIQRTERGDSAVYLCASGSSAGNTIYFGEGSWLTVV.

V and J are TRBV28 and TRBJ2-4; maybe TRBD1 (5 bases). Trimming left V 2 bases short and J 0 bases short, with 20 bases between. The CDR3 is 19 amino acids. Germline loops: CDR1 MDHEN, CDR2 SYDVKM. CDR3 residues: CASSLPAGILPLAKNIQYF. The CDR3 nucleotides are TGTGCCAGCAGTTTACCTGCAGGGATCCTTCCCCTAGCCAAAAACATTCAGTACTTC.

This chain uses TRBV7-2 with TRBJ1-2; perhaps TRBD1 as D (6 bases). The CDR3 extends over 15 amino acids. Per germline, CDR1 SGHTA and CDR2 FQGNSA. Deletions cut 5 bases from V and 8 bases from J, with 21 bases between. CDR3 bases: TGTGCCAGCAGCGCTCAGAGGGGGGGGCAGGGCGGCTACACCTTC. Translation gives CASSAQRGGQGGYTF.

V gene TRBV7-2 combines with J gene TRBJ2-3, with TRBD2 identical over 7 bases. After removal of 3 bases from V and 2 bases from J, the junction contained 2 bases not matched to a gene. Germline-derived CDR1 and CDR2 are SGHTA and FQGNSA. The CDR3 length is 14 residues. The chain's CDR3 is CASSLSGVTDTQYF. DNA of the CDR3: TGTGCCAGCAGCTTGAGCGGGGTCACAGATACGCAGTATTTT.

This sequence joins TRBV9 and TRBJ2-7, with D perhaps TRBD1 or TRBD2 (5 bases each). Germline loops: CDR1 SGDLS, CDR2 YYNGEE. V lost 4 bases and J lost 0, with 11 bases in between. This CDR3 is built from 14 residues. The CDR3 spells CASSPGTGSYEQYF. CDR3 DNA sequence: TGTGCCAGCAGCCCCGGGACGGGCTCCTACGAGCAGTACTTC.

The rearrangement joins TRBV6-4 to TRBJ1-5; weak D call: TRBD1 (6 bases). The CDR3 is 15 amino acids. Germline V CDR1 and CDR2: MRHNA, SNTAGT. Trimming stripped 1 base from V and 6 bases from J, with 13 bases between. The DNA of the CDR3 is TGTGCCAGCAGTGACTGGGACAAGCGGCCTCAGCCCCAGCATTTT. Protein sequence: CASSDWDKRPQPQHF.

The V gene is TRBV3-1 (or the pseudogene TRBV3-2), the J gene TRBJ1-1, with a weak D call TRBD1 (5 bases). The CDR3 has 12 residues. Looked up from germline, CDR1 is LGHDT and CDR2 is YNNKEL (reference sequence). V lost 4 bases, J lost 9 bases, and 12 bases lay in between. CDR3 bases: TGTGCCAGCAGCCTCGGGGAGGGGAAAGCTTTCTTT. Its protein product is CASSLGEGKAFF.

The count of this clone is one. V and J are TRBV21-1 and TRBJ2-1; the table calls TRBD2, which could not be checked here. TRBV21-1 is termed a pseudogene. The CDR3 consists of 14 residues. The CDR3: CARPPGLEPSEQFF. The CDR3 region has the DNA TGTGCCAGACCGCCGGGACTCGAGCCCAGTGAGCAGTTCTTC.

The CDR3 loop reads CASPVWENEKLFF. CDR3 bases: TGTGCCAGCCCAGTCTGGGAGAATGAAAAACTGTTTTTT. The rearrangement links TRBV6-9 to TRBJ1-4; D unclear. Trimming stripped 8 bases from V and 5 bases from J, with 12 bases between. Germline values: CDR1 MNHGY, CDR2 SVAAGI. The CDR3 length is 13 residues.

This sequence joins TRBV6-5 and TRBJ2-5; D is undetermined. The CDR3 has 12 amino acids. V lost 2 bases, J lost 8 bases, and 9 bases lay in between. CDR1 is MNHEY, CDR2 SVGAGI, per germline. CDR3 protein: CASSYAQVTQYF. CDR3 coding DNA: TGTGCCAGCAGTTACGCTCAGGTTACCCAGTACTTC.